One sample yielded the 14 T cell receptor beta chains listed below, sequenced in a study of cytomegalovirus exposure and HLA in healthy donors. The PCR made use of 60 Vbeta and 13 Jbeta primers. The data were produced by immunoSEQ multiplex PCR, yet TCRdb's version contains in-frame clones alone and is incomplete. Here the sample spans roughly 150,000 clones, roughly four fifths being singletons. Sample: PBMCs. The receptors originated from a girl aged 2 to 10 in good health and CMV-seropositive.

The chain combines TRBV29-1 with TRBJ1-1; a weak D match, TRBD1 (6 bases). Trimming shortened V by 8 bases and J by 1 base, and 17 bases separated the two germline ends. The CDR3 consists of 14 residues. CDR1 is SQVTM and CDR2 is ANQGSEA in the germline V gene. DNA for the CDR3: TGCAGCTGCGGGAGGGGGTTTAGGAACACTGAAGCTTTCTTT. Its protein product is CSCGRGFRNTEAFF.

This chain links TRBV28 with TRBJ2-3, with 14 bases lining up with TRBD2. Trimming cost V 4 bases and J 6 bases; bases outside gene matches: 9. CDR1 is MDHEN and CDR2 is SYDVKM in the germline V gene. This CDR3 is 17 amino acids long. This chain's CDR3 is CASSSPGLAGVSDTQYF. The CDR3 coding sequence is TGTGCCAGCAGTTCCCCGGGACTAGCGGGAGTCTCCGATACGCAGTATTTT. The whole variable domain, remainder taken from reference TRBV28 and TRBJ2-3, is DVKVTQSSRYLVKRTGEKVFLECVQDMDHENMFWYRQDPGLGLRLIYFSYDVKMKEKGDIPEGYSVSREKKERFSLILESASTNQTSMYLCASSSPGLAGVSDTQYFGPGTRLTVL.

The chain uses TRBV28 and TRBJ2-7; D is possibly TRBD1 (5 bases). Germline assignment: CDR1 MDHEN and CDR2 SYDVKM. The length of the CDR3 is 15 residues. V lost 6 bases and J 0 bases, leaving 15 bases between the germline ends. CDR3 region: CASSLSDTTSYEQYF. The CDR3 coding sequence is TGTGCCAGCAGCCTATCGGACACCACCTCCTACGAGCAGTACTTC.

The genes are TRBV14 and TRBJ1-4; D unclear. The CDR3 covers 14 residues. Germline V gene lookup returns CDR1 SGHDN and CDR2 FVKESK. V was pared by 2 bases and J by 11 bases, with 15 bases between. The CDR3 DNA is TGTGCCAGCAGCCAAATCGGGATGTCCGGGAAACTGTTTTTT. Translation gives CASSQIGMSGKLFF.

The chain carries TRBV5-1 and TRBJ2-5; 8 bases align to TRBD2. Trimming cost V 4 bases and J 2 bases; bases outside gene matches: 10. The CDR3 runs to 16 residues. In germline, CDR1 is SGHRS, CDR2 YFSETQ. For the CDR3, the DNA is TGCGCCAGCAGCCCCATGCTAGCGGGTAAACAAGAGACCCAGTACTTC. It yields the protein CASSPMLAGKQETQYF. Drawing the rest from reference TRBV5-1 and TRBJ2-5, the complete variable domain is KAGVTQTPRYLIKTRGQQVTLSCSPISGHRSVSWYQQTPGQGLQFLFEYFSETQRNKGNFPGRFSGRQFSNSRSEMNVSTLELGDSALYLCASSPMLAGKQETQYFGPGTRLLVL.

This clone was recorded once. This chain's CDR3 is CASSLAGGRGPSNEQFF. CDR3 in DNA: TGCGCCAGCAGCTTGGCCGGGGGGAGGGGACCTTCGAATGAGCAGTTCTTC. V is TRBV5-1 and J is TRBJ2-1; 7 nucleotides match TRBD2. V shed 0 bases, J shed 7 bases, and the junction held 13 bases outside the gene matches. CDR1 is SGHRS, CDR2 YFSETQ, per germline. The CDR3 totals 17 residues.

This chain links TRBV20-1 with TRBJ2-5; D is unresolved. This CDR3 contains 11 residues. V shed 3 bases and J shed 0 bases, with 2 bases lying between them. Per germline, CDR1 DFQATT and CDR2 SNEGSKA (reference sequence). The CDR3, as DNA: TGCAGTGCTAGCTACCAAGAGACCCAGTACTTC. This encodes CSASYQETQYF.

The rearrangement links TRBV28 to TRBJ2-1, with 14 positions matching TRBD2. V lost 5 bases, J lost 5 bases, and 11 bases stayed unmatched. CDR1 is MDHEN, CDR2 SYDVKM, per germline. The CDR3 covers 18 residues. CDR3 loop: CASSHTGLAGESNNEQFF. In nucleotides, the CDR3 is TGTGCCAGCAGTCATACGGGACTAGCGGGAGAGAGCAACAATGAGCAGTTCTTC.

The chain carries TRBV5-1 and TRBJ1-2; no definite D call. Germline CDR1 is SGHRS and CDR2 is YFSETQ. The CDR3 sequence is 14 residues long. Trimming took off 4 bases at V and 6 bases at J, with 16 bases between the two ends. In DNA form, the CDR3 reads TGCGCCAGCAGCCCCTTCCGGGAACGGGATGGCTACACCTTC. It encodes CASSPFRERDGYTF. The full variable domain, in which reference TRBV5-1 and TRBJ1-2 provide the parts outside the CDR3, is KAGVTQTPRYLIKTRGQQVTLSCSPISGHRSVSWYQQTPGQGLQFLFEYFSETQRNKGNFPGRFSGRQFSNSRSEMNVSTLELGDSALYLCASSPFRERDGYTFGSGTRLTVV.

The genes are TRBV2 and TRBJ2-1; 12 bases line up with TRBD2. The ends lost 3 bases at V and 0 bases at J; junction bases unmatched: 9. Germline V CDR1 and CDR2: SNHLY, FYNNEI. CDR3 length: 19 amino acids. CDR3 sequence: CASSDTGTSGPSSYNEQFF. CDR3 bases: TGTGCCAGCAGTGACACCGGGACTAGCGGGCCGAGCTCCTACAATGAGCAGTTCTTC.

The rearrangement joins TRBV10-3 to TRBJ2-5; the D is unclear. CDR1 and CDR2 from the germline V gene are ENHRY and SYGVKD. The CDR3 runs 13 residues. V lost 7 bases and J lost 5, with 14 bases in between. The CDR3 spells CAITPGAGETQYF. The CDR3 bases are TGTGCCATCACCCCTGGAGCCGGGGAGACCCAGTACTTC.

This rearrangement joins TRBV10-3 to TRBJ1-3; perhaps TRBD1 as D (6 bases). Germline lookup yields CDR1 ENHRY and CDR2 SYGVKD. Trimming removed 6 bases from V and 7 bases from J, with 16 bases in between. This CDR3 contains 14 residues. The CDR3 DNA reads as TGTGCCATCAGCGCGACAGGAGTCCGGAACACCATATATTTT. Protein: CAISATGVRNTIYF.

The gene calls are TRBV2 and TRBJ1-3, with TRBD1 as a possible D gene (6 bases). Germline V gives CDR1 SNHLY, CDR2 FYNNEI. The CDR3 is 13 residues long. The ends were cut back, 7 bases at V and 7 bases at J, with 14 bases in the middle. In nucleotides, the CDR3 is TGTGCCAGCATGAACGGGGGGCTGAACACCATATATTTT. The encoded protein is CASMNGGLNTIYF. Combining the CDR3 with reference TRBV2 and TRBJ1-3 gives the whole variable domain EPEVTQTPSHQVTQMGQEVILRCVPISNHLYFYWYRQILGQKVEFLVSFYNNEISEKSEIFDDQFSVERPDGSNFTLKIRSTKLEDSAMYFCASMNGGLNTIYFGEGSWLTVV.

The chain couples TRBV19 to TRBJ1-1, with D unresolved. Trimming pared 5 bases from V and 1 base from J, leaving 14 bases between. Germline V gives CDR1 LNHDA, CDR2 SQIVND (reference sequence). The CDR3 extends over 15 amino acids. The CDR3 sequence is CASSSRTGGNTEAFF. CDR3 bases: TGTGCCAGTAGTTCCCGCACGGGTGGGAACACTGAAGCTTTCTTT.